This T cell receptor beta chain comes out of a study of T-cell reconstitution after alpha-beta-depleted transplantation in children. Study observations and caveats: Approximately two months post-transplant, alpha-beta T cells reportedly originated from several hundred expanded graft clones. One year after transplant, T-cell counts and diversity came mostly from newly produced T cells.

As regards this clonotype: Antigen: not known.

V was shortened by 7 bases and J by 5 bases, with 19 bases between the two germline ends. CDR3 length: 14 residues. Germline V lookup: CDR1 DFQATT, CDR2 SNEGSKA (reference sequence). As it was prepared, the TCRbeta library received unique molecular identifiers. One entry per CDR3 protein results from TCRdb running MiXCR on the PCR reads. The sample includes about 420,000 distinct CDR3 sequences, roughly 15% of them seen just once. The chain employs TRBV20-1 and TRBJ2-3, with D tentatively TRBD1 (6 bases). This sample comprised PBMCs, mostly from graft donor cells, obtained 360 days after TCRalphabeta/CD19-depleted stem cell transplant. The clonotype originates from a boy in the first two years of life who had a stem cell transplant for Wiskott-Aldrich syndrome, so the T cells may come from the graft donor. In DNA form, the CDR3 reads TGCAGTGTGGCTATAGGGGGTATCGGAGATACGCAGTATTTT. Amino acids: CSVAIGGIGDTQYF.